The entry below describes one T cell receptor (beta chain). Germline CDR1 is SGHRS and CDR2 is YFSETQ. The V end lost 0 bases, the J end lost 3 bases, and 6 bases lay between the germline ends. This CDR3 is built from 14 residues. The data originate from a study of blood T cell repertoires in COVID-19. Study at large: Sample material is recorded as cDNA or gDNA derived from T cells, B-cell-depleted T cells, or PBMCs.

Sequencing was performed with immunoSEQ multiplex PCR; in TCRdb, only in-frame clones are kept and a portion is missing. The sample includes some 100,000 clones, roughly four fifths seen only once; the top ten take 5.5% to 7.5%. The TCR comes from a man aged 50 to 60 with active or convalescent COVID-19. This chain connects TRBV5-1 to TRBJ2-2; D unclear. The specimen was peripheral blood. The CDR3 coding sequence is TGCGCCAGCAGCTTGGCCCCAGACACCGGGGAGCTGTTTTTT. This encodes CASSLAPDTGELFF. The full variable domain, rest sourced from reference TRBV5-1 and TRBJ2-2, is KAGVTQTPRYLIKTRGQQVTLSCSPISGHRSVSWYQQTPGQGLQFLFEYFSETQRNKGNFPGRFSGRQFSNSRSEMNVSTLELGDSALYLCASSLAPDTGELFFGEGSRLTVL.